This T cell receptor (beta chain) was documented in a study of CD8+ T cells in alopecia areata listed by TCRdb under 2018. Regarding the research as a whole: The treated patients took part in an open-label pilot trial in which moderate-to-severe alopecia areata was treated with oral tofacitinib at 5 to 10 mg twice daily. Tofacitinib was administered for 6 to 18 months, and 6 months of follow-up off drug were then conducted to assess delayed response and recurrence. To study T cell clonal expansion in alopecia areata, the researchers applied high-throughput TCRbeta sequencing to both the C3H/HeJ mouse model and human patients. Human TCRbeta sequencing covered scalp tissue and sorted CD4+ and CD8+ peripheral blood T cells from patchy and totalis/universalis alopecia areata patients and healthy controls. Tofacitinib-treated patients had biopsies at baseline and at 4 and 24 weeks of treatment, with a later scalp biopsy in several patients. Scalp clonality was compared among normal scalp (n=4), patchy alopecia areata scalp (n=8), and alopecia totalis/universalis scalp (n=8). RNA was obtained with the PAXgene miRNA kit for fixed scalp, the miRNeasy kit for PBMCs, and the RNeasy kit for mouse skin. Amplification of TCRbeta CDR3 regions was done by immunoSEQ multiplex PCR using 35 Vbeta forward primers and 13 Jbeta reverse primers. Overall study outcomes, separate from this receptor: Unlike mouse skin, where gammadelta T cells dominate, normal human skin contains resident alphabeta T cells that get sequenced too, which complicates analysis of the scalp TCR repertoire. Lesional scalp, especially in alopecia totalis/universalis, showed higher clonality and more expanded CD8+ clones than normal scalp, suggesting antigenic drive. Compared with mice, TCR sequences shared between patients were less clear, possibly partly because of HLA diversity across the patient population.

Library construction relied on the immunoSEQ multiplex PCR assay. For TCR sequencing, RNA was extracted from every sample and reverse transcribed into cDNA to serve as template. First-strand cDNA was synthesized using SuperScript III with a 2:1 mix of oligo-dT and random hexamers. A synthetic immune receptor repertoire was used to measure amplification bias, and any remaining bias was corrected computationally. The original methods were these. After raw reads were preprocessed to remove errors, the CDR3 was defined following IMGT conventions as running from the conserved cysteine to phenylalanine. Clonality was calculated as 1 minus Shannon entropy normalized by log2 of the number of productive unique TCRs. Scalp TCRbeta sequences were cross-referenced with sorted blood CD4 and CD8 repertoires so that the CD4 or CD8 identity of scalp clones could be inferred. TCRdb's version of the immuneACCESS table is confined to in-frame rearrangements and falls short of the full clone set. An unresolved V gene accounts for under half of the shortfall where checked; the remainder is of unknown origin. V, J and clone size derive from that table, while D and trimming were established from the DNA sequence. In this sample the table shows around 69,000 clones, approximately 58% of which occur a single time. The ten largest clones capture approximately 15% of the sample.

This specimen's time point label, per the study, means: baseline before oral tofacitinib. Peripheral blood and lesional scalp punch biopsies were obtained from patients with alopecia areata. PBMCs were isolated by density centrifugation and stained for CD3, CD4 and CD8, and CD4+ and CD8+ T cells were sorted on a FACSAria. As for this clone: This receptor's antigen is unknown. Within one base of it there is no much larger clone, and no base qualities were kept.

The CDR3 numbers 12 residues from cysteine through phenylalanine. Left in the record is the CDR3 DNA by itself, 36 bases read in frame from the first base. V loses 4 bases, J loses 8 bases, and the germline ends lie 9 bases apart. CDR1 and CDR2 are read off the germline V gene (reference sequence) as SEHNR and FQNEAQ. The V and J genes are TRBV7-9 and TRBJ2-4, with TRBD1 perhaps the D gene, on 5 matching bases. This receptor was identified in a human donor with alopecia areata. The input for sequencing was CD8+ T cells sorted from blood, taken at week 0. In nucleotides, the sequence is TGTGCCAGCAGCTATCTAGGGGACATTCAGTACTTC. This codes for CASSYLGDIQYF.